Listed below are T cell receptor beta chains from one sample, sequenced in a study of T cell responses to AZD1222 COVID-19 vaccine. The protocol was immunoSEQ multiplex PCR, while the TCRdb copy is restricted to in-frame clones and leaves out a portion. The sample shows 150,000 to 180,000 clones, about 88% of them seen only once. The sample here was peripheral blood, taken on day 0 of AZD1222 vaccination. The source of these receptors is an adult in good health. Each CDR3 is given with its conserved first and last residue. The D gene is left open where the match is weak. Only some rows state a clone size, as once, few, many or a class for expanded clones.

d_gene,j_gene,abundance,v_gene,CDR3aa,CDR3nt
TRBD2,TRBJ2-1,NA,TRBV27,CASRLAVSSYNEQFF,TGTGCCAGCAGACTAGCGGTGAGCTCCTACAATGAGCAGTTCTTC
NA,TRBJ2-7,NA,TRBV20-1,CSAQLYEQYF,TGCAGTGCTCAACTCTACGAGCAGTACTTC
NA,TRBJ1-1,once,TRBV5-4,CASSAPSNTEAFF,TGTGCCAGCAGCGCCCCTTCGAACACTGAAGCTTTCTTT
NA,TRBJ1-4,NA,TRBV19,CASSFRGEKLFF,TGTGCCAGTAGCTTTAGGGGTGAAAAACTGTTTTTT
NA,TRBJ1-4,NA,TRBV5-1,CASSSDSTNEKLFF,TGCGCCAGCAGCTCGGACAGTACTAATGAAAAACTGTTTTTT
TRBD2,TRBJ2-3,NA,TRBV29-1,CSVGTGGIPDTQYF,TGCAGCGTCGGTACGGGGGGTATCCCAGATACGCAGTATTTT
NA,TRBJ2-2,NA,TRBV7-2,CASSLELRTGELFF,TGTGCCAGCAGCTTAGAATTGAGGACCGGGGAGCTGTTTTTT
NA,TRBJ1-2,NA,TRBV7-2,CASSFRQLYYGYTF,TGTGCCAGCAGCTTCCGACAGCTTTACTATGGCTACACCTTC
NA,TRBJ1-2,NA,TRBV19,CASSEQENYGYTF,TGTGCCAGTAGTGAACAGGAGAACTATGGCTACACCTTC
NA,TRBJ1-5,once,TRBV18,CASSPDGRGNQPQHF,TGTGCCAGCTCACCCGACGGGAGGGGCAATCAGCCCCAGCATTTT
NA,TRBJ2-7,NA,TRBV7-2,CASSLVQLGPPLEQYF,TGTGCCAGCAGCTTAGTACAGCTTGGTCCCCCCCTGGAGCAGTACTTC
NA,TRBJ2-1,NA,TRBV28,CASSPISYNRGVRNEQFF,TGTGCCAGCAGTCCAATCTCTTATAATAGGGGAGTTCGCAATGAGCAGTTCTTC
TRBD1,TRBJ2-1,NA,TRBV24-1,CATSDWDKDGQGAGEQFF,TGTGCCACCAGTGATTGGGACAAGGATGGACAGGGGGCAGGTGAGCAGTTCTTC
TRBD2,TRBJ2-2,few,TRBV5-1,CASSPAAGGVPGELFF,TGCGCCAGCAGCCCTGCGGCGGGGGGCGTACCCGGGGAGCTGTTTTTT
NA,TRBJ1-1,NA,TRBV7-2,CASSLGGWNTEAFF,TGTGCCAGCAGCTTAGGAGGGTGGAACACTGAAGCTTTCTTT
NA,TRBJ2-1,NA,TRBV3-1/TRBV3-2,CASSAPRTTPYNEQFF,TGTGCCAGCAGCGCACCGAGAACTACCCCATACAATGAGCAGTTCTTC
TRBD1,TRBJ1-5,few,TRBV10-3,CATGQGDQPQHF,TGTGCCACCGGACAGGGAGATCAGCCCCAGCATTTT
NA,TRBJ1-2,NA,TRBV5-5,CASSGTVGGYTF,TGTGCCAGCAGCGGAACAGTGGGTGGCTACACCTTC
NA,TRBJ1-5,NA,TRBV19,CASGGEGYQPQHF,TGTGCCAGTGGCGGGGAGGGGTATCAGCCCCAGCATTTT
NA,TRBJ1-2,NA,TRBV7-2,CASSYYDSGRGYTF,TGTGCCAGCAGCTATTACGACTCCGGGAGGGGCTACACCTTC
NA,TRBJ2-3,NA,TRBV7-8,CASSLAWATSTDTQYF,TGTGCCAGCAGCTTAGCGTGGGCTACCAGCACAGATACGCAGTATTTT
TRBD2,TRBJ2-4,NA,TRBV4-3,CASSQDSGGAAKNIQYF,TGCGCCAGCAGCCAAGATAGCGGGGGGGCCGCCAAAAACATTCAGTACTTC
NA,TRBJ2-6,NA,TRBV27,CASSLKQGLVSGANVLTF,TGTGCCAGCAGTTTGAAACAGGGTTTGGTCTCTGGGGCCAACGTCCTGACTTTC
TRBD1,TRBJ1-3,NA,TRBV4-1,CASSEGQLLVSGNTIYF,TGCGCCAGCAGCGAGGGACAGCTCTTAGTCTCTGGAAACACCATATATTTT
NA,TRBJ1-2,once,TRBV6-6,CAGRGANYGYTF,TGTGCCGGCCGCGGGGCGAACTATGGCTACACCTTC
NA,TRBJ2-7,NA,TRBV6-2/TRBV6-3,CASSVGDYEQYF,TGTGCCAGCAGTGTGGGGGACTACGAGCAGTACTTC
NA,TRBJ1-6,NA,TRBV6-5,CASRGEVDNSPLHF,TGTGCCAGCAGGGGGGAGGTGGATAATTCACCCCTCCACTTT
TRBD1,TRBJ2-1,NA,TRBV2,CASSRPGTGVGNEQFF,TGTGCCAGCAGTAGACCCGGGACAGGGGTTGGAAATGAGCAGTTCTTC
TRBD1,TRBJ1-5,NA,TRBV19,CASRKDRVSNQPQHF,TGTGCCAGTAGAAAGGACAGGGTTAGCAATCAGCCCCAGCATTTT
NA,TRBJ2-7,NA,TRBV20-1,CSASILGAGASYEQYF,TGCAGTGCTAGTATCCTGGGGGCGGGGGCGAGCTACGAGCAGTACTTC
TRBD2,TRBJ2-5,NA,TRBV29-1,CSVCLAGGQETQYF,TGCAGCGTGTGTCTAGCGGGGGGGCAAGAGACCCAGTACTTC
NA,TRBJ2-5,NA,TRBV29-1,CSASPRGAGRETQYF,TGCAGCGCCTCACCACGGGGCGCAGGCCGAGAGACCCAGTACTTC
TRBD2,TRBJ2-3,NA,TRBV9,CASSVGTSGGKDTQYF,TGTGCCAGCAGCGTAGGGACTAGCGGGGGGAAAGATACGCAGTATTTT
NA,TRBJ1-5,NA,TRBV4-1,CASSSQMTIGYSNQPQHF,TGCGCCAGCAGCTCGCAAATGACAATCGGATATAGCAATCAGCCCCAGCATTTT
NA,TRBJ2-7,NA,TRBV7-2,CASSLGQNYEQYF,TGTGCCAGCAGCTTAGGACAGAACTACGAGCAGTACTTC
NA,TRBJ1-6,NA,TRBV6-5,CASSSGSPLHF,TGTGCCAGCAGTTCCGGATCACCCCTCCACTTT
NA,TRBJ1-2,NA,TRBV2,CASAGRDPGNYGYTF,TGTGCCAGCGCGGGCCGGGACCCTGGTAACTATGGCTACACCTTC
TRBD1,TRBJ2-4,NA,TRBV24-1,CATRFRDRPKNIQYF,TGTGCCACCAGATTTCGGGACAGGCCCAAAAACATTCAGTACTTC
NA,TRBJ1-4,NA,TRBV27,CASFGADEKLFF,TGTGCCAGCTTCGGGGCAGATGAAAAACTGTTTTTT
NA,TRBJ2-7,NA,TRBV28,CASSFQGKGTYEQYF,TGTGCCAGCAGTTTTCAGGGTAAGGGGACATACGAGCAGTACTTC
NA,TRBJ2-2,NA,TRBV3-1/TRBV3-2,CASSQNTGELFF,TGTGCCAGCAGCCAGAACACCGGGGAGCTGTTTTTT
NA,TRBJ2-3,NA,TRBV9,CASSVGRAGTDTQYF,TGTGCCAGCAGCGTAGGCAGGGCGGGCACAGATACGCAGTATTTT
NA,TRBJ2-7,NA,TRBV6-5,CASSRSSYEQYF,TGTGCCAGCTCCAGATCCTCCTACGAGCAGTACTTC
TRBD2,TRBJ2-3,NA,TRBV28,CASSLPLAGVDTQYF,TGTGCCAGCAGTTTACCGCTAGCGGGGGTGGATACGCAGTATTTT
NA,TRBJ1-4,NA,TRBV28,CASTRSRTWANEKLFF,TGTGCCAGCACCCGGTCCCGGACGTGGGCTAATGAAAAACTGTTTTTT
TRBD1,TRBJ2-7,NA,TRBV6-5,CASSRQGLYEQYF,TGTGCCAGCTCAAGACAGGGCCTCTACGAGCAGTACTTC
NA,TRBJ2-7,NA,TRBV7-2,CASSYKVSLPGYEQYF,TGTGCCAGCAGCTATAAGGTGTCCCTCCCTGGCTACGAGCAGTACTTC
TRBD1,TRBJ1-3,NA,TRBV19,CASSASYGLRDRFGNTIYF,TGTGCCAGTAGTGCAAGCTATGGGCTCCGGGACAGGTTTGGAAACACCATATATTTT
TRBD1,TRBJ1-2,NA,TRBV7-2,CASSPYRVGQGGYGYTF,TGTGCCAGCAGCCCCTATAGAGTGGGACAGGGTGGTTATGGCTACACCTTC
NA,TRBJ1-5,NA,TRBV6-2/TRBV6-3,CASSYSDPNSNQPQHF,TGTGCCAGCAGTTACTCGGACCCGAATAGCAATCAGCCCCAGCATTTT
NA,TRBJ2-5,once,TRBV5-1,CASSLSGPQETQYF,TGCGCCAGCAGCCTGAGCGGCCCCCAAGAGACCCAGTACTTC
NA,TRBJ2-5,NA,TRBV6-5,CASSPGTVQETQYF,TGTGCCAGCAGCCCCGGGACGGTACAAGAGACCCAGTACTTC
NA,TRBJ2-3,NA,TRBV7-3,CASSLSGGSTDTQYF,TGTGCCAGCAGCTTAAGTGGGGGATCCACAGATACGCAGTATTTT
NA,TRBJ1-4,NA,TRBV7-9,CASSLPGKREEKLFF,TGTGCCAGCAGCCTACCCGGGAAGAGGGAGGAAAAACTGTTTTTT
TRBD1,TRBJ1-2,NA,TRBV11-2,CASSPFVIQGVNYGYTF,TGTGCCAGCAGCCCCTTCGTTATTCAGGGGGTTAACTATGGCTACACCTTC
NA,TRBJ2-3,NA,TRBV20-1,CSAATPATQYF,TGCAGTGCTGCGACCCCAGCTACGCAGTATTTT